The clone carrying this TCR beta chain was recorded once. The CDR3 loop spans 15 amino acids. V lost 3 bases and J lost 1, with 12 bases in between. Germline V gene data show CDR1 as KGHSH and CDR2 as LQKENI. Those enrolled in Seattle joined during active infection and were followed longitudinally afterward. The record originates from a study of blood T cell repertoires in COVID-19. How the authors handled the data: Amplification of reference gene primers provided the estimated nucleated cell counts. Sequenced by immunoSEQ multiplex PCR; TCRdb stores in-frame clones only, minus some. For V, J and clone size, that table is used; D and trimming come from the DNA. This sample has 330,000 or so clones, with over 80% found just once.

The source is a man between 25 and 39 years old with COVID-19, enrolled during active disease. Sample: peripheral blood. The V call is TRBV18, the J call TRBJ1-1; tentative D call: TRBD1 (6 bases). CDR3 amino acids: CASSPNRARNTEAFF. The CDR3 coding sequence is TGTGCCAGCTCACCCAACAGGGCCAGGAACACTGAAGCTTTCTTT.